This is a list of T cell receptor beta chains from one sample in a study of PD-1 blockade in classical Hodgkin lymphoma. Profiled with immunoSEQ multiplex PCR; TCRdb holds only in-frame clones, not every one. The sample yields tens of thousands of clones, 90% seen once. Source: peripheral blood mononuclear cells (PBMCs), taken before the fourth cycle of nivolumab. The receptors derive from a human donor with classical Hodgkin lymphoma. The CDR3 runs from the conserved cysteine through the conserved F or W. Each record gives: J gene, V gene, clone size, D gene, CDR3 protein, CDR3 DNA. The D gene is left open where the match is weak. Size is omitted from some rows. Given values are once, few, many or a class for expanded clones.

J gene: TRBJ1-2; V gene: TRBV7-9; clone size: once; D gene: -; CDR3 protein: CASSLARDYYGYTF; CDR3 DNA: TGTGCCAGCAGCTTAGCCAGGGATTACTATGGCTACACCTTC
J gene: TRBJ1-1; V gene: TRBV10-3; clone size: -; D gene: -; CDR3 protein: CAISESSGLGTEAFF; CDR3 DNA: TGTGCCATCAGTGAGTCGTCAGGGCTGGGCACTGAAGCTTTCTTT
J gene: TRBJ2-1; V gene: TRBV7-9; clone size: -; D gene: -; CDR3 protein: CASSLLQVLNEQFF; CDR3 DNA: TGTGCCAGCAGCTTACTCCAGGTACTCAATGAGCAGTTCTTC
J gene: TRBJ1-1; V gene: TRBV5-1; clone size: -; D gene: -; CDR3 protein: CASSLDNLNTEAFF; CDR3 DNA: TGCGCCAGCAGCTTGGACAATTTGAACACTGAAGCTTTCTTT
J gene: TRBJ2-7; V gene: TRBV5-1; clone size: -; D gene: -; CDR3 protein: CASSFQLRYEQYF; CDR3 DNA: TGCGCCAGCAGCTTCCAACTCCGATACGAGCAGTACTTC
J gene: TRBJ1-2; V gene: TRBV4-3; clone size: -; D gene: -; CDR3 protein: CASGIRETNYGYTF; CDR3 DNA: TGCGCCAGCGGAATCAGGGAAACTAACTATGGCTACACCTTC
J gene: TRBJ1-3; V gene: TRBV7-2; clone size: once; D gene: -; CDR3 protein: CASSLGGPGNTIYF; CDR3 DNA: TGTGCCAGCAGCTTAGGGGGGCCTGGAAACACCATATATTTT
J gene: TRBJ2-3; V gene: TRBV19; clone size: -; D gene: -; CDR3 protein: CASSMGGNTQYF; CDR3 DNA: TGTGCCAGTAGTATGGGGGGAAATACGCAGTATTTT
J gene: TRBJ2-7; V gene: TRBV5-1; clone size: -; D gene: -; CDR3 protein: CASSFVDYEQYF; CDR3 DNA: TGCGCCAGCAGCTTCGTGGATTACGAGCAGTACTTC
J gene: TRBJ2-7; V gene: TRBV5-5; clone size: -; D gene: -; CDR3 protein: CASSVGTYEQYF; CDR3 DNA: TGTGCCAGCAGCGTAGGGACCTACGAGCAGTACTTC
J gene: TRBJ1-5; V gene: TRBV2; clone size: -; D gene: TRBD1; CDR3 protein: CASSLTGGNQPQHF; CDR3 DNA: TGTGCCAGCAGTCTGACAGGGGGTAATCAGCCCCAGCATTTT
J gene: TRBJ1-2; V gene: TRBV19; clone size: -; D gene: TRBD1; CDR3 protein: CATHTGGSGGYTF; CDR3 DNA: TGTGCCACCCACACAGGGGGATCTGGCGGCTACACCTTC
J gene: TRBJ1-1; V gene: TRBV5-8; clone size: -; D gene: -; CDR3 protein: CASSLGLGSGIRAFF; CDR3 DNA: TGTGCCAGCAGCTTGGGCCTGGGGTCAGGTATAAGAGCTTTCTTT
J gene: TRBJ2-5; V gene: TRBV6-1; clone size: -; D gene: -; CDR3 protein: CASSDRDTLEETQYF; CDR3 DNA: TGTGCCAGCAGCGATCGGGACACTCTGGAGGAGACCCAGTACTTC
J gene: TRBJ2-7; V gene: TRBV11-2; clone size: once; D gene: -; CDR3 protein: CASSGWGALAYEQYF; CDR3 DNA: TGTGCCAGCAGCGGATGGGGCGCGCTCGCCTACGAGCAGTACTTC
J gene: TRBJ1-2; V gene: TRBV5-1; clone size: -; D gene: -; CDR3 protein: CASSQIGFPSLGYTF; CDR3 DNA: TGCGCCAGCAGCCAAATAGGGTTCCCCTCCCTTGGCTACACCTTC
J gene: TRBJ2-2; V gene: TRBV10-1; clone size: -; D gene: TRBD2; CDR3 protein: CASRGGLATGELFF; CDR3 DNA: TGCGCCAGCAGGGGAGGACTAGCCACCGGGGAGCTGTTTTTT
J gene: TRBJ2-7; V gene: TRBV4-1; clone size: -; D gene: TRBD2; CDR3 protein: CASSFGGGPSYEQYF; CDR3 DNA: TGCGCCAGCAGTTTTGGCGGGGGACCCTCCTACGAGCAGTACTTC